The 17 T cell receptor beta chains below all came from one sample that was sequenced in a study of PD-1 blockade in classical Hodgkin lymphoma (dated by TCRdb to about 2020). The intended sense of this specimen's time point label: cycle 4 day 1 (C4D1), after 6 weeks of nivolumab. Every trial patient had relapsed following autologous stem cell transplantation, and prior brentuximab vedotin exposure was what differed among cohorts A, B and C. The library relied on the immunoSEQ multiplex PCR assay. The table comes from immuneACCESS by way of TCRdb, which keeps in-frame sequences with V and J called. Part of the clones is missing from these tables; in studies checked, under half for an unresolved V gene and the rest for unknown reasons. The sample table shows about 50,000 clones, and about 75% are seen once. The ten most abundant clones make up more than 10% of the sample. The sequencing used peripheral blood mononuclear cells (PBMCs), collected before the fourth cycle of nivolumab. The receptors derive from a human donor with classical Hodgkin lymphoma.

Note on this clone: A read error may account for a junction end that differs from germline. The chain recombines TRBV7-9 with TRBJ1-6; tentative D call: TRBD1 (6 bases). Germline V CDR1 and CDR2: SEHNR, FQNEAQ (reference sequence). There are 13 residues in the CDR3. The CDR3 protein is CASTLQGGSPLHF. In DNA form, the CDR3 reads TGTGCCAGCACCTTACAGGGTGGGTCACCCCTCCACTTT.

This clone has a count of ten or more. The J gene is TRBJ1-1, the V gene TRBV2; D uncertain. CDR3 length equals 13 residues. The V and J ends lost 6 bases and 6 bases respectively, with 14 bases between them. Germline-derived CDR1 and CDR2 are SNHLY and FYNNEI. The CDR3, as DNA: TGTGCCAGCAGCGCGGAGATCCGCGCTGAAGCTTTCTTT. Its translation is CASSAEIRAEAFF.

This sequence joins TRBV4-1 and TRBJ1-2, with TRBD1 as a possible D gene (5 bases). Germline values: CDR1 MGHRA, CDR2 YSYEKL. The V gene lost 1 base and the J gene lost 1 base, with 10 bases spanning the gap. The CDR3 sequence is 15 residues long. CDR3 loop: CASSQGDSINYGYTF. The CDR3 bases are TGCGCCAGCAGCCAAGGTGACAGTATTAACTATGGCTACACCTTC.

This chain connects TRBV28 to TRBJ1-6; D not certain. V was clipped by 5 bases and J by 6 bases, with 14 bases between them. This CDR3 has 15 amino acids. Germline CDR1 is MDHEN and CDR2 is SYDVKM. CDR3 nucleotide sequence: TGTGCCAGCAGTCCCCTCCCCCGGGTTAATTCACCCCTCCACTTT. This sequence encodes CASSPLPRVNSPLHF.

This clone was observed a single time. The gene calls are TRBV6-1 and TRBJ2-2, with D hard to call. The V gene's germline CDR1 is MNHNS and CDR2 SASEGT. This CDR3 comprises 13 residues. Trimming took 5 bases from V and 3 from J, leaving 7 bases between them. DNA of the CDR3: TGTGCCAGCAGTATAACGGACACCGGGGAGCTGTTTTTT. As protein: CASSITDTGELFF.

CDR3 residues: CAISESSSGRAGDTQYF. The CDR3 DNA is TGTGCCATCAGTGAGTCGAGTAGCGGGAGGGCCGGAGATACGCAGTATTTT. J is TRBJ2-3 and V is TRBV10-3, with 11 bases fitting TRBD2. The CDR3 extends over 17 amino acids. The ends lost 0 bases at V and 5 bases at J; junction bases unmatched: 7. Germline CDR1 ENHRY, CDR2 SYGVKD.

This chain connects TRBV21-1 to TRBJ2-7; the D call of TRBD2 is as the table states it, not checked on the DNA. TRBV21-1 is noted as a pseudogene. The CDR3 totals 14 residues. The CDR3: CASSKVTSGHEQYF. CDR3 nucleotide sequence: TGTGCCAGCAGCAAAGTGACTAGCGGGCACGAGCAGTACTTC.

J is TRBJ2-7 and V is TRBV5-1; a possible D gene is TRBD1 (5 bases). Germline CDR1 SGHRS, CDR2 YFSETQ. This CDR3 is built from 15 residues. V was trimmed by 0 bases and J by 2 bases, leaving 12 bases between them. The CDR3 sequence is CASSLGGVPPYEQYF. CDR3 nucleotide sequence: TGCGCCAGCAGCTTGGGGGGCGTTCCTCCCTACGAGCAGTACTTC. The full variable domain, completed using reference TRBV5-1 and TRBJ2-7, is KAGVTQTPRYLIKTRGQQVTLSCSPISGHRSVSWYQQTPGQGLQFLFEYFSETQRNKGNFPGRFSGRQFSNSRSEMNVSTLELGDSALYLCASSLGGVPPYEQYFGPGTRLTVT.

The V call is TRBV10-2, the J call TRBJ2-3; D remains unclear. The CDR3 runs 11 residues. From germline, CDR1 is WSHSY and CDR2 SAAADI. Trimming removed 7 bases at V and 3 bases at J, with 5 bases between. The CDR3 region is CASTRTDTQYF. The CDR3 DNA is TGCGCCAGCACGAGGACAGATACGCAGTATTTT.

This chain's CDR3 is CASSLFLGGEQYF. The CDR3 DNA sequence: TGTGCCAGCAGTTTATTTTTAGGGGGCGAGCAGTACTTC. The chain recombines TRBV27 with TRBJ2-7; possible D gene TRBD1, 6 bases. The V gene lost 1 base and the J gene lost 6 bases, with 10 bases spanning the gap. The CDR3 runs 13 residues. The germline CDR1 and CDR2 sequences are MNHEY and SMNVEV (reference sequence).

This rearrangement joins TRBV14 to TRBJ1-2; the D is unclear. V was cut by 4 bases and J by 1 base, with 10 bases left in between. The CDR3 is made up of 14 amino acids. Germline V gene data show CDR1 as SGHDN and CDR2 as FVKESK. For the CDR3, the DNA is TGTGCCAGCAGCCGCGGGCCACTTAACTATGGCTACACCTTC. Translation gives CASSRGPLNYGYTF.

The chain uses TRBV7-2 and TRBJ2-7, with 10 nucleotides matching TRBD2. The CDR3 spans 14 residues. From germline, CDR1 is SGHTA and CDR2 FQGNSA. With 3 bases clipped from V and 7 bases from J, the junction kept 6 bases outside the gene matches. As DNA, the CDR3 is TGTGCCAGCAGCTTCGGACTAGCGGCGTTTGAGCAGTACTTC. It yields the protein CASSFGLAAFEQYF. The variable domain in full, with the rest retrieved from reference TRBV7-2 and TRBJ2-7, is GAGVSQSPSNKVTEKGKDVELRCDPISGHTALYWYRQSLGQGLEFLIYFQGNSAPDKSGLPSDRFSAERTGGSVSTLTIQRTQQEDSAVYLCASSFGLAAFEQYFGPGTRLTVT.

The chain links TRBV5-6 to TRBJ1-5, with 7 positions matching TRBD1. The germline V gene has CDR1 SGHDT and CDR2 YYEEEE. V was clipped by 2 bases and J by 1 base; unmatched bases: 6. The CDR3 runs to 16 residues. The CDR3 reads CASSFKGGASNQPQHF. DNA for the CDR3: TGTGCCAGCAGCTTCAAAGGGGGCGCGAGCAATCAGCCCCAGCATTTT.

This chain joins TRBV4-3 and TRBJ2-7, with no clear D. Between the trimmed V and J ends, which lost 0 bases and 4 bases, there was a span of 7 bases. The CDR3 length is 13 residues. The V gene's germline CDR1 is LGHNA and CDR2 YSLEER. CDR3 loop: CASSQDTSYEQYF. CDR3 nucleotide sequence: TGCGCCAGCAGCCAAGATACGTCGTACGAGCAGTACTTC.

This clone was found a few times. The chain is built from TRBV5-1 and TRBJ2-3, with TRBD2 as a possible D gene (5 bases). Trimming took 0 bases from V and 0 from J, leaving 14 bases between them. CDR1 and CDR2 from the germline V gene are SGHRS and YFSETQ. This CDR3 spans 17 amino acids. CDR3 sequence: CASSLALVGESTDTQYF. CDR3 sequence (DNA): TGCGCCAGCAGCTTGGCCCTGGTCGGGGAGAGCACAGATACGCAGTATTTT.

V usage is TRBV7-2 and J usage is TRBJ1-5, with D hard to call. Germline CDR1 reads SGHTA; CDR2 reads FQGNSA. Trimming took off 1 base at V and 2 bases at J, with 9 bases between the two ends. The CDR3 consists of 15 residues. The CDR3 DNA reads TGTGCCAGCAGCTTAGGGTCGGGCGGCAATCAGCCCCAGCATTTT. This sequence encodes CASSLGSGGNQPQHF.

The chain's CDR3 is CASTNYNSPLHF. Written as DNA, the CDR3 is TGTGCCAGCACCAACTATAATTCACCCCTCCACTTT. The gene calls are TRBV27 and TRBJ1-6; D uncertain. V was pared by 7 bases and J by 3 bases, with 4 bases between. Germline CDR1 MNHEY, CDR2 SMNVEV (reference sequence). CDR3 size: 12 residues.